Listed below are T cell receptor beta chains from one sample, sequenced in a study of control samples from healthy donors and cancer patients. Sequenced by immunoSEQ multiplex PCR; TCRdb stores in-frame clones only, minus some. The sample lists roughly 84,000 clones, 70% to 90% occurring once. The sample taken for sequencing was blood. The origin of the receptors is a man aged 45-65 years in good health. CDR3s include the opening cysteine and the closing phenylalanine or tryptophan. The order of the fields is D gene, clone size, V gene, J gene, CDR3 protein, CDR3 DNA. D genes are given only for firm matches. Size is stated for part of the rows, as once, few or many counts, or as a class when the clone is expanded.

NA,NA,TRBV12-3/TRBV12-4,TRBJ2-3,CASSLLQGYRYF,TGTGCCAGCAGTTTATTACAGGGTTATAGGTATTTT
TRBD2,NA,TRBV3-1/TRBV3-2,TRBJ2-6,CASSQVGLDGANVLTF,TGTGCCAGCAGCCAGGTCGGACTAGATGGGGCCAACGTCCTGACTTTC
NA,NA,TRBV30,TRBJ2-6,CAWSDSYSGANVLTF,TGTGCCTGGAGTGACAGCTATTCTGGGGCCAACGTCCTGACTTTC
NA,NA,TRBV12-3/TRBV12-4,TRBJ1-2,CASSLGGNYGYTF,TGTGCCAGCAGTTTAGGCGGTAACTATGGCTACACCTTC
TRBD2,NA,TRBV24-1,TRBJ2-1,CATSDTRTSGAQFF,TGTGCCACCAGTGATACCCGGACTAGCGGGGCGCAGTTCTTC
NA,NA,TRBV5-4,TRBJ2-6,CASSLVGRSGANVLTF,TGTGCCAGCAGCTTGGTAGGGCGGTCTGGGGCCAACGTCCTGACTTTC
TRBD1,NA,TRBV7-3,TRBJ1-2,CASSPGTGYGYTF,TGTGCCAGCAGCCCCGGGACAGGTTATGGCTACACCTTC
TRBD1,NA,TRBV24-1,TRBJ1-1,CATSSGTATGTEAFF,TGTGCCACCAGCTCCGGGACAGCTACGGGCACTGAAGCTTTCTTT
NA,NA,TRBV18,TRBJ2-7,CASSQTTGGSRSHEQYF,TGTGCCAGCTCACAAACCACTGGGGGGTCTAGATCCCACGAGCAGTACTTC
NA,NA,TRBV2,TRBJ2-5,CASSEGLVGETQYF,TGTGCCAGCAGTGAAGGACTAGTAGGCGAGACCCAGTACTTC
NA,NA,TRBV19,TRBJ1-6,CASSIGGQDRNSPLHF,TGTGCCAGTAGTATAGGGGGCCAGGACCGAAATTCACCCCTTCACTTT
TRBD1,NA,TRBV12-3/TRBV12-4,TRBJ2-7,CASGDRSFEQYF,TGTGCCAGCGGGGACAGGTCTTTCGAGCAGTACTTC
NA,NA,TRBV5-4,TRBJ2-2,CASSSNPGPGGTGELFF,TGTGCCAGCAGCTCGAATCCGGGACCCGGGGGCACCGGGGAGCTGTTTTTT
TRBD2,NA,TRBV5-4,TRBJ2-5,CASSLGLAGDQETQYF,TGTGCCAGCAGCTTAGGACTAGCGGGGGACCAAGAGACCCAGTACTTC
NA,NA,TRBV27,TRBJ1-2,CASRVDARPYGYTF,TGTGCCAGCAGGGTAGACGCTCGGCCATATGGCTACACCTTC
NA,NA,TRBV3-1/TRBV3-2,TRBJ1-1,CASRNQANTEAFF,TGTGCCAGCAGAAACCAGGCGAACACTGAGGCTTTCTTT
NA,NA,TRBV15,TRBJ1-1,CATSRGQSDTEAFF,TGTGCCACCAGCAGGGGCCAGTCCGACACTGAAGCTTTCTTT
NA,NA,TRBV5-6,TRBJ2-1,CASSLPLGSYNEQFF,TGTGCCAGCAGCTTGCCCTTAGGCTCCTACAATGAGCAGTTCTTC
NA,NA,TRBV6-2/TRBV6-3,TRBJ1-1,CASSRDRTNTEAFF,TGTGCCAGCAGCCGGGACCGAACGAACACTGAAGCTTTCTTT
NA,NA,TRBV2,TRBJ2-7,CASKETEQYF,TGTGCCAGCAAAGAAACTGAGCAGTACTTC
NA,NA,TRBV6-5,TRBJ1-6,CASSYSGRASPLHF,TGTGCCAGCAGTTACTCTGGACGGGCCTCACCCCTCCACTTT
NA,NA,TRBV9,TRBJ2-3,CASSVGSRTDTQYF,TGTGCCAGCAGCGTAGGCTCGCGCACAGATACGCAGTATTTT
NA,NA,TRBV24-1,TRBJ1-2,CATSDPGVGHYGYTF,TGTGCCACCAGTGACCCTGGTGTGGGCCACTATGGCTACACCTTC
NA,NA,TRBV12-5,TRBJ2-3,CASGQDSTDTQYF,TGTGCTAGTGGTCAGGACAGCACAGATACGCAGTATTTT
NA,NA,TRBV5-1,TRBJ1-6,CASQGDPTYNSPLHF,TGCGCCAGCCAAGGGGACCCCACCTATAATTCACCCCTCCACTTT
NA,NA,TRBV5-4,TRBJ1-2,CASSLTQLDGYTF,TGTGCCAGCAGCTTGACACAGCTCGACGGCTACACCTTC
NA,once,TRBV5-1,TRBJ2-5,CASSYGIQIYF,TGCGCCAGCAGCTACGGGATCCAAATCTACTTC
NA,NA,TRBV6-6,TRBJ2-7,CASQNRDNSYEQYF,TGTGCCAGCCAAAACCGGGACAACTCCTACGAGCAGTACTTC
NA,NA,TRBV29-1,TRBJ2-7,CSPREYEQYF,TGCAGCCCCCGGGAGTACGAGCAGTACTTC
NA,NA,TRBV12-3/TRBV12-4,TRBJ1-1,CASSVEGGRAFF,TGTGCCAGCAGTGTGGAGGGGGGGCGAGCTTTCTTT
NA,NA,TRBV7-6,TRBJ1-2,CASSLEAGVNYGYTF,TGTGCCAGCAGCTTAGAGGCAGGGGTTAACTATGGCTACACCTTC
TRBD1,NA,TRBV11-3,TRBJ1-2,CASSSNDRAGYTF,TGTGCCAGCAGCTCAAACGACAGGGCAGGCTACACCTTC
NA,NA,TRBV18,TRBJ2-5,CASSPRGSYSQETQYF,TGTGCCAGCTCACCACGAGGGAGTTACTCCCAAGAGACCCAGTACTTC
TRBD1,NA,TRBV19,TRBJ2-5,CASSRQGAGETQYF,TGTGCCAGTAGTCGCCAGGGGGCCGGAGAGACCCAGTACTTC
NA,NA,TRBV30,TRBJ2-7,CAWGESYEQYF,TGTGCCTGGGGGGAGTCCTACGAGCAGTACTTC
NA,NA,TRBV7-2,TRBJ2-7,CASSLDGGVSSYEQYF,TGTGCCAGCAGCTTAGACGGAGGGGTGAGCTCCTACGAGCAGTACTTC
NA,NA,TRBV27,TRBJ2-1,CASSKTDARDEQFF,TGTGCCAGCAGTAAGACGGACGCTAGGGATGAGCAGTTCTTC
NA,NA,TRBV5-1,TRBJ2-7,CASSLASMTGDYEQYF,TGCGCCAGCAGCTTGGCCTCGATGACAGGTGACTACGAGCAGTACTTC
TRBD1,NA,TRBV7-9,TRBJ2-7,CASSPWDRGIDYEQYF,TGTGCCAGCAGCCCCTGGGACAGGGGGATCGACTACGAGCAGTACTTC
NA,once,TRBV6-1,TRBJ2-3,CASSEAGVSDTQYF,TGTGCCAGCAGTGAAGCTGGCGTATCAGATACGCAGTATTTT
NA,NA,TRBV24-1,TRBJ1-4,CATSDATGKGEKLFF,TGTGCCACCAGTGATGCAACAGGGAAGGGGGAAAAACTGTTTTTT
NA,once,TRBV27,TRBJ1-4,CASSLRTATNEKLFF,TGTGCCAGCAGTTTGCGGACCGCAACTAATGAAAAACTGTTTTTT
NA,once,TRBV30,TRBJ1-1,CAWSVGTGTEAFF,TGTGCCTGGAGTGTCGGAACGGGTACTGAAGCTTTCTTT
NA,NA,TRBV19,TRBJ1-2,CASNHVMGGYTF,TGTGCCAGTAACCACGTAATGGGTGGCTACACCTTC
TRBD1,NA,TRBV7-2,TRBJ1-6,CASSLAQGASPLHF,TGTGCCAGCAGCTTAGCGCAGGGGGCCTCACCCCTCCACTTT
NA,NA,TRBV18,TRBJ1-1,CASSLTGTMNTEAFF,TGTGCCAGCTCACTAACAGGGACCATGAACACTGAAGCTTTCTTT